Listed below are T cell receptor beta chains from one sample, sequenced in a study of T cell repertoires in cytomegalovirus infection. No antigens are known for them. TCRdb re-derived calls from the reads in MiXCR, one entry per CDR3 protein. Among about 85,000 distinct CDR3 sequences listed, about half were seen once. Specimen: CD8+ T cells from cultured PBMCs, collected from culture after CMV antigen stimulation. Receptor source: a human donor in good health (CMV status not recorded). Some clones in this sample may be carry-over from other donors' samples. Each CDR3 is given with its conserved first and last residue. D genes are given only for firm matches. Expanded clones are given a class, and other clones once, few, many or no size at all.

j_call clone_size v_call d_call cdr3_aa cdr3_nt
TRBJ1-1 - TRBV29-1 TRBD1 CSVVTGEGTEAFF TGCAGCGTTGTTACAGGGGAAGGGACTGAAGCTTTCTTT
TRBJ1-6 many TRBV7-6 - CASSLETFNSPLHF TGTGCCAGCAGCTTGGAGACATTTAATTCACCCCTCCACTTT
TRBJ2-1 - TRBV7-9 - CASSLRILANEQFF TGTGCCAGCAGCTTGAGAATACTCGCCAATGAGCAGTTCTTC
TRBJ1-1 - TRBV11-2 TRBD1 CASSSSPGQGARGTEAFF TGTGCCAGCAGCTCGTCCCCGGGACAGGGGGCGCGAGGGACTGAAGCTTTCTTT
TRBJ2-2 few TRBV27 TRBD1 CASSLSTGGSGELFF TGTGCCAGCAGTTTATCGACAGGGGGCTCCGGGGAGCTGTTTTTT
TRBJ1-2 many TRBV7-2 - CASSLGVLYGYTF TGTGCCAGCAGCCTAGGGGTGCTCTATGGCTACACCTTC
TRBJ2-5 - TRBV7-2 - CASSFDYQETQYF TGTGCCAGCAGCTTCGACTACCAAGAGACCCAGTACTTC
TRBJ2-1 many TRBV7-2 TRBD2 CASSPLAGFYNEQFF TGTGCCAGCAGCCCCCTAGCGGGCTTTTACAATGAGCAGTTCTTC
TRBJ2-1 - TRBV6-4 TRBD2 CASSRSGSRNEQFF TGTGCCAGCAGTAGAAGCGGGAGTCGCAATGAGCAGTTCTTC
TRBJ2-2 once TRBV29-1 TRBD2 CSVVLSGSGTGELFF TGCAGCGTTGTTCTTAGCGGGAGTGGTACCGGGGAGCTGTTTTTT
TRBJ2-7 few TRBV19 - CASSSARGHEQYF TGTGCCAGTAGTTCCGCGAGGGGTCACGAGCAGTACTTC
TRBJ1-1 - TRBV6-6 TRBD1 CASSYGQGGTEAFF TGTGCCAGCAGTTACGGACAGGGTGGAACTGAAGCTTTCTTT
TRBJ1-2 few TRBV7-2 - CASSYPAGGDGYTF TGTGCCAGCAGCTATCCGGCGGGGGGGGATGGCTACACCTTC
TRBJ2-1 - TRBV6-2/TRBV6-3 TRBD2 CASSYSRTSVPPGYNEQFF TGTGCCAGCAGTTACTCGAGGACTAGCGTCCCCCCGGGGTACAATGAGCAGTTCTTC
TRBJ2-1 - TRBV7-6 - CASRQLAVSSYNEQFF TGTGCCAGCAGACAACTAGCAGTATCCTCCTACAATGAGCAGTTCTTC
TRBJ1-5 - TRBV6-5 - CASSYSAANSNQPQHF TGTGCCAGCAGTTACTCTGCGGCCAATAGCAATCAGCCCCAGCATTTT
TRBJ2-7 - TRBV19 TRBD2 CASSIIGGELDEQYF TGTGCCAGTAGTATAATCGGGGGGGAGCTTGACGAGCAGTACTTC
TRBJ1-5 - TRBV28 - CASSPMGSGSNQPQHF TGTGCCAGCAGCCCTATGGGGAGTGGGAGCAATCAGCCCCAGCATTTT
TRBJ2-7 - TRBV7-2 TRBD1 CASSLAWDSSYEQYF TGTGCCAGCAGCTTAGCGTGGGACAGCTCCTACGAGCAGTACTTC
TRBJ2-3 few TRBV7-3 TRBD2 CASSLAGGRGDTQYF TGTGCCAGCTCCCTAGCGGGGGGGCGTGGAGATACGCAGTATTTT
TRBJ2-7 - TRBV7-4 TRBD1 CASSLPGQGLYEQYF TGTGCCAGCAGCTTACCGGGACAGGGTTTGTACGAGCAGTACTTC
TRBJ1-5 - TRBV2 TRBD1 CASSEGQGSNQPQHF TGTGCCAGCAGTGAGGGACAGGGGAGCAATCAGCCCCAGCATTTT
TRBJ2-1 - TRBV4-1 - CASSQVQGVKDEQFF TGCGCCAGCAGCCAAGTACAGGGAGTAAAGGATGAGCAGTTCTTC
TRBJ1-6 - TRBV7-2 - CASSLPEGLNSPLHF TGTGCCAGCAGCCTCCCAGAGGGCTTGAATTCACCCCTCCACTTT
TRBJ1-1 - TRBV7-9 TRBD1 CASRGNRGRGTEAFF TGTGCCAGCAGGGGGAACAGGGGGCGAGGGACTGAAGCTTTCTTT
TRBJ2-3 - TRBV27 - CASSPLGMNTQYF TGTGCCAGCAGCCCTCTGGGGATGAATACGCAGTATTTT
TRBJ2-2 - TRBV27 - CASSPGARNTGELFF TGTGCCAGCAGTCCGGGAGCGAGGAACACCGGGGAGCTGTTTTTT
TRBJ2-1 - TRBV6-1 - CAGDGRGGNEQFF TGTGCCGGCGACGGGAGAGGGGGAAATGAGCAGTTCTTC